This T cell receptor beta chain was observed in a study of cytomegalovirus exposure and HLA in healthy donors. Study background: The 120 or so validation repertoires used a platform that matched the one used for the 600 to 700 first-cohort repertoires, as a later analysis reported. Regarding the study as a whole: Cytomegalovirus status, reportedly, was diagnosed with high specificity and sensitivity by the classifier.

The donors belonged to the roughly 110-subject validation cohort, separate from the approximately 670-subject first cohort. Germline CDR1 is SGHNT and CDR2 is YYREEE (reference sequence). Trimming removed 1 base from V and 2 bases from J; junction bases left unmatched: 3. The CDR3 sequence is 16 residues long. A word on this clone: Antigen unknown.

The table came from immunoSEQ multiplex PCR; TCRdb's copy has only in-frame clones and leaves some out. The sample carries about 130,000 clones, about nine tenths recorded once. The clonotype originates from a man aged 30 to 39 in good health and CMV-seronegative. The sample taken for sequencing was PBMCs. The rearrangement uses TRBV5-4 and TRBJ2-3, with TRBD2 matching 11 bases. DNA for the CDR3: TGTGCCAGCAGCTTGACTAGCGGGGGTTCCACAGATACGCAGTATTTT. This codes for CASSLTSGGSTDTQYF.